This is a list of T cell receptor beta chains from one sample in a study of blood T cell repertoires in COVID-19. Repertoires were generated with immunoSEQ multiplex PCR, while TCRdb's copy carries only in-frame clones and drops some. This sample carries roughly 67,000 clones, about four fifths of them seen once, and the ten largest clones take 5% to 7%. Material for sequencing was peripheral blood. These receptors all stem from a woman aged 50 to 60 with active or convalescent COVID-19. Both conserved end residues are part of each CDR3.

j_call cdr3_length v_call cdr3_aa
TRBJ2-5 14 TRBV27 CASSNRDTLETQYF
TRBJ1-2 15 TRBV9 CASSPYDRRGYGYTF
TRBJ1-2 16 TRBV5-4 CASSRPGQGSNYGYTF
TRBJ1-2 15 TRBV5-1 CASSGEDRGNYGYTF
TRBJ1-2 16 TRBV6-6 CASSQLTPGTGGGYTF
TRBJ1-5 15 TRBV5-5 CASSLVVRGNQPQHF
TRBJ2-2 15 TRBV18 CASSPVSGRSAELFF
TRBJ2-3 16 TRBV21-1 CASSKESRISTDTQYF
TRBJ2-1 14 TRBV14 CASSQGGPNNEQFF
TRBJ2-6 14 TRBV7-3 CASSLSGTGRVLTF
TRBJ1-2 16 TRBV28 CAIRISGAMTNYGYTF
TRBJ2-7 13 TRBV15 CATSRDQGYEQYF
TRBJ1-3 13 TRBV3-1/TRBV3-2 CASSHHSGNTIYF
TRBJ1-6 12 TRBV3-1/TRBV3-2 CASGTVDSPLHF
TRBJ2-1 12 TRBV7-8 CASSSAKNEQFF
TRBJ1-1 16 TRBV27 CASSSAGTGGIGEAFF
TRBJ2-2 17 TRBV19 CASSSRGTGTNTGELFF
TRBJ1-1 16 TRBV29-1 CSVWGQGAFLNTEAFF
TRBJ2-7 12 TRBV5-6 CASGTDHYEQYF
TRBJ1-1 13 TRBV7-6 CASSYGQGHEAFF
TRBJ2-3 16 TRBV7-2 CASSPTTSGFTDTQYF
TRBJ1-5 13 TRBV6-2/TRBV6-3 CASSYARNQPQHF
TRBJ1-4 13 TRBV7-9 CASSPATNEKLFF
TRBJ1-4 12 TRBV6-6 CASSSAGGKLFF
TRBJ2-2 14 TRBV5-1 CASSQTFITGELFF
TRBJ2-7 14 TRBV7-2 CASSPAPGGYEQYF
TRBJ1-2 13 TRBV24-1 CATSGQGVGGYTF
TRBJ1-5 12 TRBV28 CASRSGNQPQHF
TRBJ2-1 17 TRBV11-2 CASSLQAGGVPYNEQFF
TRBJ2-3 14 TRBV7-2 CASATSGSTDTQYF
TRBJ2-3 16 TRBV7-8 CASSLRGFTGTDTQYF
TRBJ1-1 13 TRBV25-1 CASSGNRGTEAFF
TRBJ2-7 11 TRBV28 CASSDLRWQYF
TRBJ2-3 15 TRBV7-2 CASSLSGRASDTQYF
TRBJ2-1 18 TRBV5-1 CASSLGTSGFISYNEQFF
TRBJ2-3 15 TRBV15 CATSFQGQGIDTQYF
TRBJ1-2 15 TRBV2 CASSEAPGQGGGYTF
TRBJ1-3 13 TRBV29-1 CSVGAASGNTIYF
TRBJ1-4 13 TRBV19 CASSTSTNEKLFF
TRBJ1-2 15 TRBV7-2 CASSQRTGWAEGYTF